Listed below are T cell receptor beta chains from one sample, sequenced in a study of blood T cell repertoires in COVID-19. Assay: immunoSEQ multiplex PCR; the TCRdb copy retains only in-frame clones and omits some. In the table there are 200,000 or so clones, roughly 84% of which are singletons. Sequencing input: peripheral blood. The receptor source for this set is an older woman with acute or convalescent COVID-19. Both conserved end residues are part of each CDR3. A D gene is named only where the DNA matches it firmly. Some rows mark clone size as missing; the rest say once, few, many or name a class of expanded clone.

TRBV11-2	.	15	.	TRBJ2-5	TGTGCCAGCAGCTTAGAAGGCCGGCGGGGAGAGACCCAGTACTTC	CASSLEGRRGETQYF
TRBV7-3	few	14	TRBD1	TRBJ1-2	TGTGCCAGCAGCTTAGGACAGGGGGAAGGCGGCTACACCTTC	CASSLGQGEGGYTF
TRBV7-9	.	13	TRBD1	TRBJ1-2	TGTGCCAGCAGAGGACAGGGTGACTATGGCTACACCTTC	CASRGQGDYGYTF
TRBV29-1	few	13	TRBD1	TRBJ1-2	TGCAGCGTTGAAGGAAACAGGGGACGTGGCTACACCTTC	CSVEGNRGRGYTF
TRBV10-2	.	15	.	TRBJ2-2	TGCGCCAGCACCCAAAGGGGGGGAAACACCGGGGAGCTGTTTTTT	CASTQRGGNTGELFF
TRBV28	.	13	.	TRBJ2-1	TGTGCCACCCAAGGACAGCTCTACAATGAGCAGTTCTTC	CATQGQLYNEQFF
TRBV4-3	.	18	TRBD2	TRBJ2-2	TGCGCCAGCAGCCATGGACTAGCGGGGGGTTCGAACACCGGGGAGCTGTTTTTT	CASSHGLAGGSNTGELFF
TRBV7-2	.	14	TRBD2	TRBJ2-3	TGTGCCAGCAGACTAGCGGGGGTCACAGATACGCAGTATTTT	CASRLAGVTDTQYF
TRBV29-1	.	14	TRBD1	TRBJ1-2	TGCAGCGTTGTCCAGGGGGCGGCTAGCTATGGCTACACCTTC	CSVVQGAASYGYTF
TRBV6-2/TRBV6-3	.	15	.	TRBJ2-7	TGTGCCAGCAGTTACCGATCAGGGGTCAACTACGAGCAGTACTTC	CASSYRSGVNYEQYF
TRBV27	once	17	TRBD1	TRBJ2-1	TGTGCCAGCAGTTTAGCGCGAGCCGGGACAGGGGGGTATGAGCAGTTCTTC	CASSLARAGTGGYEQFF
TRBV15	.	16	TRBD1	TRBJ1-2	TGTGCCACCAGCAGAGATGGACAGGTCCTTAACTATGGCTACACCTTC	CATSRDGQVLNYGYTF
TRBV5-1	.	12	TRBD2	TRBJ2-2	TGCGCCAGCAGCTCGGGGGGGCTCGAGCTGTTTTTT	CASSSGGLELFF
TRBV4-3	.	15	.	TRBJ1-3	TGCGCCAGCAGCCAGGCGGCACAAACAAGGAACACCATATATTTT	CASSQAAQTRNTIYF
TRBV24-1	.	15	TRBD1	TRBJ1-1	TGTGCCACCAGAGAGACAGGGGGCCAGGCCACTGAAGCTTTCTTT	CATRETGGQATEAFF
TRBV4-2	.	13	.	TRBJ1-1	TGTGCCAGCAGCCAGCAGGGTTCCCCTGAAGCTTTCTTT	CASSQQGSPEAFF
TRBV7-8	.	13	.	TRBJ1-2	TGTGCCAGCAGCACTCAGGGCCCCTATGGCTACACCTTC	CASSTQGPYGYTF
TRBV18	.	15	.	TRBJ1-3	TGTGCCAGCTCACCAAGCGTGACAGGAGGAAACACCATATATTTT	CASSPSVTGGNTIYF
TRBV4-2	.	16	TRBD1	TRBJ1-1	TGTGCCAGCAGCCGAAGGACAGGGGGCGCGAACACTGAAGCTTTCTTT	CASSRRTGGANTEAFF
TRBV5-1	few	13	.	TRBJ1-1	TGCGCCAGCAGAGTGGAGTTGAACACTGAAGCTTTCTTT	CASRVELNTEAFF
TRBV7-8	.	15	.	TRBJ1-1	TGTGCCAGCAGCTTGTCCGGGACTCTTAATTTTGAAGCTTTCTTT	CASSLSGTLNFEAFF
TRBV9	.	17	TRBD2	TRBJ2-5	TGTGCCAGCAGCGTAGCCCTAGCGGGCCCCGCCTCCGAGACCCAGTACTTC	CASSVALAGPASETQYF